Below are 5 T cell receptor beta chains sequenced from a single sample in a study of blood T cell repertoires in COVID-19 (dated by TCRdb to between 2020 and 2021). Libraries came from the immunoSEQ multiplex PCR assay. The immuneACCESS repertoire file appears here via TCRdb, limited to in-frame rearrangements. These files lack a portion of the clones; in checked studies, under half of the deficit traces to unresolved V genes, and the cause of the others is not known. The sample table shows approximately 220,000 clones, and about nine tenths are seen once. 2% to 3% of the sample is taken by the ten largest. Sequencing used PBMCs or T cells enriched from blood (not recorded which). These receptors were collected from a woman in her twenties or thirties with acute COVID-19.

This clone was picked up a small number of times. The rearrangement links TRBV7-9 to TRBJ2-3, with 7 bases fitting TRBD2. Germline lookup yields CDR1 SEHNR and CDR2 FQNEAQ (reference sequence). The ends lost 2 bases at V and 4 bases at J; junction bases unmatched: 6. The CDR3 loop spans 15 amino acids. Here the CDR3 DNA reads TGTGCCAGCAGCTTATTAACGGGGAGGGCAGATACGCAGTATTTT. It yields the protein CASSLLTGRADTQYF.

A few counts support this clone. This chain uses TRBV5-1 with TRBJ1-1, with D perhaps matching TRBD1 (5 bases). The CDR3 spans 15 residues. Trimming took 4 bases from V and 3 from J, leaving 16 bases between them. The germline gives CDR1 SGHRS, CDR2 YFSETQ. The CDR3 coding sequence is TGCGCCAGCAGCGACGGGGCCGCGGGGGACACTGAAGCTTTCTTT. Translating gives CASSDGAAGDTEAFF.

The chain joins TRBV29-1 to TRBJ2-7; the D gene is possibly TRBD1 (6 bases). CDR3 length: 13 amino acids. The V end was cut by 4 bases, the J end by 0 bases, with 10 bases between. Germline CDR1 reads SQVTM; CDR2 reads ANQGSEA. The CDR3 here is CSVVTGTSYEQYF. The CDR3 DNA is TGCAGCGTTGTAACAGGGACCTCCTACGAGCAGTACTTC.

This rearrangement joins TRBV10-3 to TRBJ1-1; possibly TRBD1 for D (5 bases). The germline CDR1 and CDR2 sequences are ENHRY and SYGVKD. V lost 11 bases to trimming and J lost 0 bases, with 13 bases between them. This CDR3 contains 13 residues. CDR3 residues: CAVIGALNTEAFF. The CDR3 DNA reads TGTGCCGTGATAGGGGCCCTGAACACTGAAGCTTTCTTT.

V usage is TRBV10-1 and J usage is TRBJ2-3; possible D gene TRBD1, 6 bases. The V and J ends lost 4 bases and 5 bases respectively, with 16 bases between them. CDR3 length equals 15 residues. From germline, CDR1 is WNHNN and CDR2 SYGVQD (reference sequence). The CDR3 here is CASSVELEGEDTQYF. The DNA for the CDR3 is TGCGCCAGCAGTGTGGAACTAGAGGGGGAAGATACGCAGTATTTT.